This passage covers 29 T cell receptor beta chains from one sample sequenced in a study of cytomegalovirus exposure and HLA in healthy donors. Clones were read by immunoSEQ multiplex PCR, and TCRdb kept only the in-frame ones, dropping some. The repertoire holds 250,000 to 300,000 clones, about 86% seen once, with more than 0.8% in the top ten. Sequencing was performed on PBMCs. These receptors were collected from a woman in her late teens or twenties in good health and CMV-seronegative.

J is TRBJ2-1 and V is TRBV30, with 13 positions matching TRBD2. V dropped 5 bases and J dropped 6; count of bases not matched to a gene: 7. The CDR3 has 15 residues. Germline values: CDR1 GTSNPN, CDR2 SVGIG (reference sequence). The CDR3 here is CAWDTGTSGVNEQFF. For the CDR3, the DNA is TGTGCCTGGGATACCGGGACTAGCGGGGTCAATGAGCAGTTCTTC.

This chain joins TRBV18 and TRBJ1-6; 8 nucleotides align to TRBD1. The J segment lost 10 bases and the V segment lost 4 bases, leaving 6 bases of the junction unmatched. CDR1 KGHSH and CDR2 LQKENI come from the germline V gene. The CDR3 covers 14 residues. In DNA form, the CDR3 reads TGTGCCAGCTCACTCGGACAGGGTGTATCACCCCTCCACTTT. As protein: CASSLGQGVSPLHF.

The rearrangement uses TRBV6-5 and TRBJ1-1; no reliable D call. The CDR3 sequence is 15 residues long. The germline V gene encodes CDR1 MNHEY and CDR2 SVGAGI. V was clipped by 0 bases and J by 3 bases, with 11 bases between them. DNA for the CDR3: TGTGCCAGCAGTTACTCACCGGGGATCGACACTGAAGCTTTCTTT. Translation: CASSYSPGIDTEAFF.

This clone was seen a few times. The DNA for the CDR3 is TGCAGTGCTAGGGGGAGTCAGCCCCAGCATTTT. Residues: CSARGSQPQHF. The chain links TRBV20-1 to TRBJ1-5; D gene uncertain. Germline V CDR1 and CDR2: DFQATT, SNEGSKA (reference sequence). V was clipped by 3 bases and J by 6 bases, with 6 bases between them. The CDR3 runs to 11 residues.

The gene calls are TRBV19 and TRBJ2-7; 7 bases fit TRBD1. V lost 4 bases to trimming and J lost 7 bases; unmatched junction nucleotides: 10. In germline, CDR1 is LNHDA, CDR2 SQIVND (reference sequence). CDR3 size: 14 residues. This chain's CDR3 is CASSTDRNPREQYF. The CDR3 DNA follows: TGTGCCAGTAGTACGGACAGGAACCCTCGGGAGCAGTACTTC.

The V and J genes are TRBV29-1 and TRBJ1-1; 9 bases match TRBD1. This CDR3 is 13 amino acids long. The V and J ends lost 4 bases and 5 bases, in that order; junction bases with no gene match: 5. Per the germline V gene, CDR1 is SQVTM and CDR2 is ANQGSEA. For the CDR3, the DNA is TGCAGCGTTGTGACAGGGGGGGGGACTGAAGCTTTCTTT. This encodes CSVVTGGGTEAFF.

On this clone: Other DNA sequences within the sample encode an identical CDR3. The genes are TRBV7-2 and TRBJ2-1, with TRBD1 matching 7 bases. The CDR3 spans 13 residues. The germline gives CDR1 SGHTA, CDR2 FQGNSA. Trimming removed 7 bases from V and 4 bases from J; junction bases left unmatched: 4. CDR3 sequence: CASTGQVYNEQFF. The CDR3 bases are TGTGCCAGCACTGGACAGGTTTACAATGAGCAGTTCTTC.

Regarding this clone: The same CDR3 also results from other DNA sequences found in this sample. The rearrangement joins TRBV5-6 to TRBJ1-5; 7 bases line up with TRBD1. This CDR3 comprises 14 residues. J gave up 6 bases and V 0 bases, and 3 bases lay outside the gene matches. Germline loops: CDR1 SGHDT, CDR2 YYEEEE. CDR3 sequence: CASSLGQGGQPQHF. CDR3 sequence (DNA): TGTGCCAGCAGCTTGGGGCAGGGGGGTCAGCCCCAGCATTTT.

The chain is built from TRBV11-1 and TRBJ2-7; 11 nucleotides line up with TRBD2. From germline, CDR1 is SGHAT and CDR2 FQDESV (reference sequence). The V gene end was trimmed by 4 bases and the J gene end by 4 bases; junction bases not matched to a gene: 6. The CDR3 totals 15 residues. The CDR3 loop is CASSSPGLAVYEQYF. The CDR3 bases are TGTGCCAGCAGCTCGCCGGGACTAGCGGTTTACGAGCAGTACTTC.

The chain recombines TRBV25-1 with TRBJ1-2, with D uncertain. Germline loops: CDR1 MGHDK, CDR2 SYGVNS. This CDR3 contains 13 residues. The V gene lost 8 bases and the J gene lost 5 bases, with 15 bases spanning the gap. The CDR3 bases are TGTGCCAGCCGAGAGGGCAGCGAGTATGGCTACACCTTC. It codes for CASREGSEYGYTF.

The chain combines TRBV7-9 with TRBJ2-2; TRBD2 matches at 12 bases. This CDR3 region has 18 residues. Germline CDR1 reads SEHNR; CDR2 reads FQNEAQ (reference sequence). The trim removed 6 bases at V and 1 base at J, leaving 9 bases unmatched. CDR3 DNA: TGTGCCAGCAGGGACTCGCCGGGACTAGCGGGGAACACCGGGGAGCTGTTTTTT. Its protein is CASRDSPGLAGNTGELFF.

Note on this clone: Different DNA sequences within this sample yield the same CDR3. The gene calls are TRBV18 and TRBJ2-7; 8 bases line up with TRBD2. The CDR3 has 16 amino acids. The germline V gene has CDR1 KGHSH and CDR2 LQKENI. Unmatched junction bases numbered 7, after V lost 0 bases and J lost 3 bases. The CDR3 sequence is CASSPPASGRSYEQYF. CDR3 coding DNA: TGTGCCAGCTCACCACCAGCAAGCGGGAGAAGCTACGAGCAGTACTTC. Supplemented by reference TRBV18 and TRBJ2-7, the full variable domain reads NAGVMQNPRHLVRRRGQEARLRCSPMKGHSHVYWYRQLPEEGLKFMVYLQKENIIDESGMPKERFSAEFPKEGPSILRIQQVVRGDSAAYFCASSPPASGRSYEQYFGPGTRLTVT.

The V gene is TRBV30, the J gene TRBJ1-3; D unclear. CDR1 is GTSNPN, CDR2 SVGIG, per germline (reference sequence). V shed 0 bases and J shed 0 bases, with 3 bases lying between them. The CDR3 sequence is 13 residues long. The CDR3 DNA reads TGTGCCTGGAGTGTCGTCTCTGGAAACACCATATATTTT. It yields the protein CAWSVVSGNTIYF.

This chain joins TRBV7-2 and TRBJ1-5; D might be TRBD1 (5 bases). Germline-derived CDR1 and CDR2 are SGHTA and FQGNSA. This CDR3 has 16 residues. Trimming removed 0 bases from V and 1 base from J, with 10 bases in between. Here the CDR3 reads CASSLAGHLSNQPQHF. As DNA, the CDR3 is TGTGCCAGCAGCTTAGCAGGACACTTGAGCAATCAGCCCCAGCATTTT.

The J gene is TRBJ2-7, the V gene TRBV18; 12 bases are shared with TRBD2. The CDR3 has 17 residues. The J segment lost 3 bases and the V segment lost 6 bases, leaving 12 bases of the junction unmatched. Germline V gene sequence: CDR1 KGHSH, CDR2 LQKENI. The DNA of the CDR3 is TGTGCCAGCTCCCCTGGTACTAGCGGGAGGAAGTTCTACGAGCAGTACTTC. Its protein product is CASSPGTSGRKFYEQYF. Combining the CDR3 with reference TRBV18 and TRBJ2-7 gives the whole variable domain NAGVMQNPRHLVRRRGQEARLRCSPMKGHSHVYWYRQLPEEGLKFMVYLQKENIIDESGMPKERFSAEFPKEGPSILRIQQVVRGDSAAYFCASSPGTSGRKFYEQYFGPGTRLTVT.

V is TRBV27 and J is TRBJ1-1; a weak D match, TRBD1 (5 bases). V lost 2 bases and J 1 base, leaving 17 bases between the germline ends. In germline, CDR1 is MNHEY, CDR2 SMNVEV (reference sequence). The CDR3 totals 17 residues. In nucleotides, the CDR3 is TGTGCCAGCAGTTTAATCAGTTGGCAGGGAGGGAACACTGAAGCTTTCTTT. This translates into CASSLISWQGGNTEAFF.

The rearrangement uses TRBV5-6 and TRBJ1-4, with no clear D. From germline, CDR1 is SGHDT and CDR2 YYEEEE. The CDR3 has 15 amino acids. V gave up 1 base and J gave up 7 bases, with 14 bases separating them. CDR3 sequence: CASSLSGRASEKLFF. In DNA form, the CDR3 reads TGTGCCAGCAGCTTGAGTGGCAGAGCGAGTGAAAAACTGTTTTTT.

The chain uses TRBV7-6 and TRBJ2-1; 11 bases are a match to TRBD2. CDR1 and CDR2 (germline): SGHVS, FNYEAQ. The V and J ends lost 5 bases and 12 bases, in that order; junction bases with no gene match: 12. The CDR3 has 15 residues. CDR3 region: CASSAFSGGAGRQFF. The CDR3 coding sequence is TGTGCCAGCAGCGCCTTTAGCGGGGGGGCGGGTCGGCAGTTCTTC.

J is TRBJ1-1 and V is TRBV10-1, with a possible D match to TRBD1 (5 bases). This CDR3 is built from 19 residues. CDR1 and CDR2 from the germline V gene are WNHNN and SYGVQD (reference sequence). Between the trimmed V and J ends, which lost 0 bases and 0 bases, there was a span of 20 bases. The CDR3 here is CASSESVGGIWVVNTEAFF. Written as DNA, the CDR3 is TGCGCCAGCAGTGAGTCGGTGGGGGGGATTTGGGTTGTGAACACTGAAGCTTTCTTT.

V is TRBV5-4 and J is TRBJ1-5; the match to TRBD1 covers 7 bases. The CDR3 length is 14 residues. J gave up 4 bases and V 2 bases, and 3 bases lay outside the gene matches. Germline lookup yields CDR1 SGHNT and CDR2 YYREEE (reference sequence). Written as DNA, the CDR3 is TGTGCCAGCAGCTTACAGGGGACTAATCAGCCCCAGCATTTT. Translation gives CASSLQGTNQPQHF.

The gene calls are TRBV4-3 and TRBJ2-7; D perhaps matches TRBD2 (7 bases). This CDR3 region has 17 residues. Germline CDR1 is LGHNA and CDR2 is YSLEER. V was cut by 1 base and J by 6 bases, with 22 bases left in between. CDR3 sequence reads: CASSQVLGGGGYREQYF. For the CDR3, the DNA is TGCGCCAGCAGCCAAGTCCTCGGGGGCGGGGGATACCGCGAGCAGTACTTC.

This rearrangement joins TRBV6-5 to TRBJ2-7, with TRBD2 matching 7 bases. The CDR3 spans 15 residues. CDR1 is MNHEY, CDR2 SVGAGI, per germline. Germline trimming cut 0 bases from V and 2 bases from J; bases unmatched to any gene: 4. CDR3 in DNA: TGTGCCAGCAGTTACTCGGGGGGGAAAACCTACGAGCAGTACTTC. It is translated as CASSYSGGKTYEQYF.

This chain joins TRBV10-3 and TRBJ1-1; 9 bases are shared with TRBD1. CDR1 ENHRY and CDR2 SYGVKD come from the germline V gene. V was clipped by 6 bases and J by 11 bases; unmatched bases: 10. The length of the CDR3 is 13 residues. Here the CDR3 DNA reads TGTGCCATCAGCGTCCAGGGGACAGGGTTGGCTTTCTTT. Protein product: CAISVQGTGLAFF.

The CDR3 DNA sequence: TGTGCCAGCAGTCCTTGGACAGGGGGGAACACTGAAGCTTTCTTT. Translating it yields CASSPWTGGNTEAFF. The J gene is TRBJ1-1, the V gene TRBV27, with 10 bases identical to TRBD1. This CDR3 has 15 residues. Germline CDR1 and CDR2: MNHEY and SMNVEV (reference sequence). V shed 5 bases and J 1 base; nucleotides not matched to a gene: 4.

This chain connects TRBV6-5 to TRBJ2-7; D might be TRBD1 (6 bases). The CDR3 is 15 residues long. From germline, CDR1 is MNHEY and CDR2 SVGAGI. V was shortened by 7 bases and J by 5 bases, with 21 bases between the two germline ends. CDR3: CASKSPGAGLDEQYF. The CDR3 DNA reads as TGTGCCAGCAAAAGTCCAGGGGCCGGTTTGGACGAGCAGTACTTC.

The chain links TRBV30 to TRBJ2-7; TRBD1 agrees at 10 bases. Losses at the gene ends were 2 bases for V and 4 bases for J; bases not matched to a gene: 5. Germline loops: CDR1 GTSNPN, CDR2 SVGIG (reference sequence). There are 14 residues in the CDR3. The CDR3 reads CAWSHGTGVYEQYF. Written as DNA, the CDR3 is TGTGCCTGGAGTCATGGGACAGGGGTTTACGAGCAGTACTTC.

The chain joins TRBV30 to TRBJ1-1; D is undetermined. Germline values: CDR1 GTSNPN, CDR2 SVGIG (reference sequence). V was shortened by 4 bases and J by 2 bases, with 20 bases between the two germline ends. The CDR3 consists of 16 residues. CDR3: CAWIFKSGYRNTEAFF. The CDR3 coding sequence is TGTGCCTGGATTTTCAAGTCGGGGTATCGTAACACTGAAGCTTTCTTT.

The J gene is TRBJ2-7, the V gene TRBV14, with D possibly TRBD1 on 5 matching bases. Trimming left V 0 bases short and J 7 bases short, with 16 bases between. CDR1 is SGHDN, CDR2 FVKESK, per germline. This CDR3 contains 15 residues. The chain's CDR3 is CASSQDGAATKEQYF. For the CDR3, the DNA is TGTGCCAGCAGCCAAGATGGGGCAGCCACTAAGGAGCAGTACTTC.

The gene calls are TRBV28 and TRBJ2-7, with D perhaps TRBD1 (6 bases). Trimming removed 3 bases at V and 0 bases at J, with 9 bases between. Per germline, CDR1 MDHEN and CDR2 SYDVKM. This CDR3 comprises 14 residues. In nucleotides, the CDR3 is TGTGCCAGCAGTTTCTCGGACAGCTCCTACGAGCAGTACTTC. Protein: CASSFSDSSYEQYF.